This TCR beta chain came from a study of blood T cell repertoires in COVID-19. As for the study in general: Both acute and convalescent COVID-19 samples were obtained from the United States, Italy and Spain. Nucleic acid was either cDNA or gDNA, and it came from T cells, B-cell-depleted T cells, or PBMCs.

Cohorts were determined from participant-reported clinical history. Repertoires were generated with immunoSEQ multiplex PCR, while TCRdb's copy carries only in-frame clones and drops some. In the table there are around 380,000 clones, about 87% of which are singletons. The V gene's germline CDR1 is PRHDT and CDR2 FYEKMQ (reference sequence). Trimming removed 0 bases from V and 2 bases from J, with 16 bases in between. There are 17 residues in the CDR3. Sequencing was performed on PBMCs or T cells enriched from blood (not recorded which). The chain joins TRBV13 to TRBJ1-2, with D perhaps matching TRBD1 (5 bases). This clonotype originated in a man between 25 and 39 years old who had recovered from COVID-19. CDR3 sequence: CASSLGGGTVSNYGYTF. The CDR3 DNA reads as TGTGCCAGCAGCTTAGGCGGGGGAACTGTAAGCAACTATGGCTACACCTTC.